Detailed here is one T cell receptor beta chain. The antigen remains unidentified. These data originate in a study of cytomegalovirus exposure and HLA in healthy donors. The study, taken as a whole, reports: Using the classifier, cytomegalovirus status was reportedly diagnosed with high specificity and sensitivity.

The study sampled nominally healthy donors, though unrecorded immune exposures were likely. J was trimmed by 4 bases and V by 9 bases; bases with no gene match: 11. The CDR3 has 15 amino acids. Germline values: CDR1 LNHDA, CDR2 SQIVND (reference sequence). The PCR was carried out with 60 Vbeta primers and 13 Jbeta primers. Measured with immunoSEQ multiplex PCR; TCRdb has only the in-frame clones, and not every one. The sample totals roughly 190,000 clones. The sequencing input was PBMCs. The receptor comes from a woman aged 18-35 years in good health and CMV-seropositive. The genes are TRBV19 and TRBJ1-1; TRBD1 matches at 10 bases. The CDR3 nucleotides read TGTGCCAGCAACCCCGGGACAGGGGTGGGCACTGAAGCTTTCTTT. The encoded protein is CASNPGTGVGTEAFF.